This T cell receptor beta chain was profiled in a study of beta chain features in type 1 diabetes. Looking at the study overall: In age, gender and cell yields, patients were similar to healthy donors. Study-level points and caveats: All four CD4+ subsets from Type 1 diabetes patients carried moderately but significantly shorter TCRB CDR3s. PCR may have favored shorter templates equally in patients and controls.

This CDR3 spans 16 amino acids. The germline CDR1 and CDR2 sequences are MNHEY and SMNVEV (reference sequence). V lost 5 bases and J 5 bases, leaving 19 bases between the germline ends. The authors took one heparinised blood draw, averaging around 120 mL, from each donor. This clone has just a few counts. What it binds is unknown. The isolated RNA, all of it, was reverse transcribed, so expressed TCRB transcripts were what got sequenced. TCRdb keeps only in-frame clones here, not all; method: immunoSEQ multiplex PCR. The sample lists over 150,000 clones; 6.5% to 9.5% were seen once. This receptor was taken from a woman aged 40 to 49 with type 1 diabetes. The chain links TRBV27 to TRBJ2-4; TRBD1 is a possible D gene (6 bases). Source material: central memory CD4+ T cells from blood. The CDR3 DNA is TGTGCCAGCAGTGCACTACCTCGGGACACTCAAAACATTCAGTACTTC. Its translation: CASSALPRDTQNIQYF.